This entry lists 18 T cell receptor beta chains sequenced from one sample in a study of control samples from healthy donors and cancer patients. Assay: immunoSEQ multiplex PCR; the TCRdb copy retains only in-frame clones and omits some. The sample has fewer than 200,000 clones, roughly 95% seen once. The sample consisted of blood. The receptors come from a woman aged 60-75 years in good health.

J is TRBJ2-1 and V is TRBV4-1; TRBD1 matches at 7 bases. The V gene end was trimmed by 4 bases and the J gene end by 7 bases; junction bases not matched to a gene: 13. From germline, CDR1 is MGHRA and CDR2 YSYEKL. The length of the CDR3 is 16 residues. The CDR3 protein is CASSPSPGGAHNEQFF. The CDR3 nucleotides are TGCGCCAGCAGCCCATCCCCAGGGGGAGCCCATAATGAGCAGTTCTTC.

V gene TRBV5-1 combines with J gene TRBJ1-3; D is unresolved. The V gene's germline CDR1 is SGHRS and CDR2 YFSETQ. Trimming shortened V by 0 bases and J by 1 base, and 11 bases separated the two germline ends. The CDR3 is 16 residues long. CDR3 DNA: TGCGCCAGCAGCTTGGCATCTATCGGGTCTGGAAACACCATATATTTT. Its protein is CASSLASIGSGNTIYF.

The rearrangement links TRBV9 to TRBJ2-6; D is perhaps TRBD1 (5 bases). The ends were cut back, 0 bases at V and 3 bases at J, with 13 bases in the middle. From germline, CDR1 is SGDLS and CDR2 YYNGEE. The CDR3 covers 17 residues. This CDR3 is CASSVDGGAGGANVLTF. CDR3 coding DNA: TGTGCCAGCAGCGTAGACGGTGGGGCTGGTGGGGCCAACGTCCTGACTTTC. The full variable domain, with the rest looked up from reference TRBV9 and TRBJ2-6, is DSGVTQTPKHLITATGQRVTLRCSPRSGDLSVYWYQQSLDQGLQFLIQYYNGEERAKGNILERFSAQQFPDLHSELNLSSLELGDSALYFCASSVDGGAGGANVLTFGAGSRLTVL.

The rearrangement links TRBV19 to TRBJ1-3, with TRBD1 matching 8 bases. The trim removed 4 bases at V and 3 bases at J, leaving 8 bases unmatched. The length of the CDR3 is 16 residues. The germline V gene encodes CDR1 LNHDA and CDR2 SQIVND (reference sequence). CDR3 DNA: TGTGCCAGTAGTACGCACGACAGGGGAAATGGAAACACCATATATTTT. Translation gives CASSTHDRGNGNTIYF. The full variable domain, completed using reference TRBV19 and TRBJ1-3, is DGGITQSPKYLFRKEGQNVTLSCEQNLNHDAMYWYRQDPGQGLRLIYYSQIVNDFQKGDIAEGYSVSREKKESFPLTVTSAQKNPTAFYLCASSTHDRGNGNTIYFGEGSWLTVV.

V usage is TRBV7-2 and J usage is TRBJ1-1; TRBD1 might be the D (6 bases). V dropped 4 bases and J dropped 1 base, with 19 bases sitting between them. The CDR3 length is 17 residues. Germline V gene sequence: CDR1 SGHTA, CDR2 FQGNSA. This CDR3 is CASSSPRAGAGNTEAFF. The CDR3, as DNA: TGTGCCAGCAGCTCCCCCCGTGCAGGGGCGGGGAACACTGAAGCTTTCTTT.

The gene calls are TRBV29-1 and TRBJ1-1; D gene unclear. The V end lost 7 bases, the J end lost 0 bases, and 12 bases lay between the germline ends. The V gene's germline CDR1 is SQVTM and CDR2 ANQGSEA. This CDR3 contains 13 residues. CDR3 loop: CSGVASLNTEAFF. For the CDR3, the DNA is TGCAGCGGTGTTGCTAGCCTGAACACTGAAGCTTTCTTT.

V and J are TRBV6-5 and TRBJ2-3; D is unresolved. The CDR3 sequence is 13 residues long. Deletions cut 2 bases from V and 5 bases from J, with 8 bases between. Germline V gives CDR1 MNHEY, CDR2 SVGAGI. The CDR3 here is CASSYTPRDTQYF. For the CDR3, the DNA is TGTGCCAGCAGTTACACCCCTAGAGATACGCAGTATTTT.

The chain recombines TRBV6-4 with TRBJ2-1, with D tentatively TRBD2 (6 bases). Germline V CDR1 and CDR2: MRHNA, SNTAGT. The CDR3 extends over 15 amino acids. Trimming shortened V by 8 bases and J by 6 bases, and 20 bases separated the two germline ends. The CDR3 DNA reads TGTGCCAGCCAATCAGGACTAAGACCCCTCAATGAGCAGTTCTTC. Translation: CASQSGLRPLNEQFF.

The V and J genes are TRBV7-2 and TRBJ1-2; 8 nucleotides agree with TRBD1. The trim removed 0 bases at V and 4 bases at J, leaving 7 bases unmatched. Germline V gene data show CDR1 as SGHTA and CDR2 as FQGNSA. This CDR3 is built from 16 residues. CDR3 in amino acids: CASSLAGTGGAYGYTF. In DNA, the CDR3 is TGTGCCAGCAGCTTAGCTGGGACAGGAGGGGCCTATGGCTACACCTTC.

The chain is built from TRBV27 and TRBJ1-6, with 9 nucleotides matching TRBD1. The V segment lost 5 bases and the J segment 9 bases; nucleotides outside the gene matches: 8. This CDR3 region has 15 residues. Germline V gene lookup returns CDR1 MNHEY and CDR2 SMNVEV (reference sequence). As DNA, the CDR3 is TGTGCCAGCAGTGAGTGGACAGGGGAGTTTTCACCCCTCCACTTT. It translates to CASSEWTGEFSPLHF.

CDR3 DNA sequence: TGCGCCAGCAGTCGATTATCCCGGGACAGTGAAGAGACCCAGTACTTC. This translates into CASSRLSRDSEETQYF. V and J are TRBV23-1 and TRBJ2-5, with 7 nucleotides matching TRBD1. TRBV23-1 is known as an ORF, though its function is uncertain. The trim removed 4 bases at V and 3 bases at J, leaving 11 bases unmatched. The CDR3 extends over 16 amino acids.

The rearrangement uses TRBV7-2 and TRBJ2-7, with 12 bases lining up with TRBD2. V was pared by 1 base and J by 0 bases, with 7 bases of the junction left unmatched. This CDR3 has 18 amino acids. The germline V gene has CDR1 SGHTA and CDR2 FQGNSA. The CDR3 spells CASSLEVGLAGSSYEQYF. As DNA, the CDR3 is TGTGCCAGCAGCTTAGAAGTAGGACTAGCGGGGAGCTCCTACGAGCAGTACTTC.

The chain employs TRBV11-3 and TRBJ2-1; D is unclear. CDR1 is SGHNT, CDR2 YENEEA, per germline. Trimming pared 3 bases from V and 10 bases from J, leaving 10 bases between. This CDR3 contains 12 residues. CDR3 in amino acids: CASSLQVGEQFF. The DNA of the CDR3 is TGTGCCAGCAGCTTGCAAGTAGGCGAGCAGTTCTTC.

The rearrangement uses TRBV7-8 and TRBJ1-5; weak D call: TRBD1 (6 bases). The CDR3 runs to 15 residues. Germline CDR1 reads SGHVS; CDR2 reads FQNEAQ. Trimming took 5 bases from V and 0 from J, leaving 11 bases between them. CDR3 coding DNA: TGTGCCAGCAGCCCCGACAGGATTAGCAATCAGCCCCAGCATTTT. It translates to CASSPDRISNQPQHF.

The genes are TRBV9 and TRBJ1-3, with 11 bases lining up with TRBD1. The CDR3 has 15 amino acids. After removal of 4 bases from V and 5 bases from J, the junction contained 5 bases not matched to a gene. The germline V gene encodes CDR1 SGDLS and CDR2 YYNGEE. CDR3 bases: TGTGCCAGCAGCAGAGGACAGGGGGCAAGAAACACCATATATTTT. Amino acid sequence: CASSRGQGARNTIYF.

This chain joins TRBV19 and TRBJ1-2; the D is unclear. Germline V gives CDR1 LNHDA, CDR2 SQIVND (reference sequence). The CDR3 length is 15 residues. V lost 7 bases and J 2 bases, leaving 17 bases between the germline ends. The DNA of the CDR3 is TGTGCCAGTACTTCTGGTAGGGAGGCCAACTATGGCTACACCTTC. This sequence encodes CASTSGREANYGYTF.

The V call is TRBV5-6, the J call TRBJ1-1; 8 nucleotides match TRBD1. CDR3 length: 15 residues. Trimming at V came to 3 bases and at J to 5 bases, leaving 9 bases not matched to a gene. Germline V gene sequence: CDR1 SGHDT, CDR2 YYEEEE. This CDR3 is CASSYYQGAGTEAFF. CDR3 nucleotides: TGTGCCAGCAGCTATTATCAGGGGGCAGGAACTGAAGCTTTCTTT.

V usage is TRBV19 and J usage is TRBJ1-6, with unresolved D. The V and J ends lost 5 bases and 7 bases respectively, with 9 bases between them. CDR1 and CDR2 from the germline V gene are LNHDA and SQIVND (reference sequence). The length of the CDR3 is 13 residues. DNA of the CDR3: TGTGCCAGTAGTCTCATTCAGAATTCACCCCTCCACTTT. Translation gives CASSLIQNSPLHF.